One and the same sample provided the 6 T cell receptor beta chains below, sequenced in a study of response to subunit inactivated influenza vaccine. Each CDR3 protein is one row after TCRdb ran MiXCR on the RT-PCR reads. The sample has 600,000 to 700,000 distinct CDR3 sequences; 11% to 15% are singletons. The sample here was PBMCs from blood, taken approximately 15 days before vaccination. These receptors originate from a man in his forties or fifties who received an inactivated influenza vaccine.

The rearrangement joins TRBV5-1 to TRBJ2-3; D remains unclear. The germline CDR1 and CDR2 sequences are SGHRS and YFSETQ. V lost 0 bases and J lost 5, with 10 bases in between. This CDR3 is built from 14 residues. The CDR3 loop is CASSLGSSLDTQYF. Written as DNA, the CDR3 is TGCGCCAGCAGCTTGGGAAGCTCTTTAGATACGCAGTATTTT.

The genes are TRBV11-2 and TRBJ2-1; 14 bases line up with TRBD2. V dropped 1 base and J dropped 8; count of bases not matched to a gene: 10. The CDR3 is made up of 18 amino acids. Germline CDR1 and CDR2: SGHAT and FQNNGV. DNA for the CDR3: TGTGCCAGCAGCTTAGGGGGGTTAGGGACTAGCGGGAGAGATGAGCAGTTCTTC. It codes for CASSLGGLGTSGRDEQFF.

The chain joins TRBV30 to TRBJ2-1; the match to TRBD1 covers 9 bases. The CDR3 sequence is 16 residues long. The V segment lost 2 bases and the J segment 3 bases; nucleotides outside the gene matches: 8. Germline CDR1 reads GTSNPN; CDR2 reads SVGIG (reference sequence). CDR3: CAWSTGQGKNYNEQFF. In DNA form, the CDR3 reads TGTGCCTGGAGTACCGGACAGGGGAAAAACTACAATGAGCAGTTCTTC.

This clonotype has only a few counts. CDR3 coding DNA: TGTGCCAGCAGCCCGATACCGGGACAGGGGAAAGAGACCCAGTACTTC. Translated: CASSPIPGQGKETQYF. The chain recombines TRBV5-6 with TRBJ2-5, with TRBD1 matching 10 bases. The junction had 9 bases not matched to a gene; V was cut back by 4 bases and J by 3 bases. The CDR3 contains 16 residues. Germline CDR1 is SGHDT and CDR2 is YYEEEE.

In its sample, this clonotype was seen a few times. The chain recombines TRBV7-9 with TRBJ2-7; the match to TRBD1 covers 7 bases. Unmatched junction bases numbered 6, after V lost 4 bases and J lost 0 bases. Germline V gives CDR1 SEHNR, CDR2 FQNEAQ (reference sequence). This CDR3 has 15 amino acids. The CDR3 here is CASSSETGPSYEQYF. CDR3 DNA: TGTGCCAGCAGCTCCGAGACAGGGCCCTCCTACGAGCAGTACTTC.

The V gene is TRBV6-5, the J gene TRBJ2-1; 9 nucleotides line up with TRBD2. CDR1 and CDR2 from the germline V gene are MNHEY and SVGAGI. After removal of 3 bases from V and 7 bases from J, the junction contained 1 base not matched to a gene. The CDR3 has 13 amino acids. CDR3: CASSYTSGNEQFF. The DNA for the CDR3 is TGTGCCAGCAGTTATACTAGCGGGAATGAGCAGTTCTTC.